The 28 T cell receptor beta chains presented below share a single source sample, sequenced in a study of blood T cell repertoires in COVID-19. Repertoires were generated with immunoSEQ multiplex PCR, while TCRdb's copy carries only in-frame clones and drops some. Of 390,000 or so clones listed, 90% are singletons. Sequencing input: peripheral blood. The receptor source for this set is a man in his late teens or twenties with active or convalescent COVID-19.

CDR3 sequence (DNA): TGCGCCAGCAGCCGTACCCTTGGCGGGCGGGGGAACACCGGGGAGCTGTTTTTT. It is translated as CASSRTLGGRGNTGELFF. The V and J genes are TRBV4-3 and TRBJ2-2; tentative D call: TRBD2 (6 bases). V was clipped by 4 bases and J by 1 base, with 19 bases between them. The CDR3 has 18 residues. Germline assignment: CDR1 LGHNA and CDR2 YSLEER.

This chain connects TRBV5-6 to TRBJ2-1; 14 positions agree with TRBD2. V lost 4 bases to trimming and J lost 4 bases; unmatched junction nucleotides: 10. The length of the CDR3 is 18 residues. CDR1 is SGHDT and CDR2 is YYEEEE in the germline V gene. The CDR3 here is CASSPGLAGESGYNEQFF. Written as DNA, the CDR3 is TGTGCCAGCAGCCCGGGACTAGCGGGAGAGAGCGGATACAATGAGCAGTTCTTC.

The chain has TRBV9 and TRBJ2-5; D may be TRBD1 (6 bases). The CDR3 contains 13 residues. Trimming pared 3 bases from V and 5 bases from J, leaving 11 bases between. CDR1 and CDR2 (germline): SGDLS, YYNGEE. The CDR3 nucleotides are TGTGCCAGCAGCGGGGACATATGGGAGACCCAGTACTTC. Translation gives CASSGDIWETQYF.

This chain uses TRBV7-2 with TRBJ1-2; 9 positions agree with TRBD1. Germline assignment: CDR1 SGHTA and CDR2 FQGNSA. With 1 base clipped from V and 2 bases from J, the junction kept 11 bases outside the gene matches. This CDR3 comprises 18 residues. Written as DNA, the CDR3 is TGTGCCAGCAGCTTAGTCGGGACAGGGTCCAGAAAGAACTATGGCTACACCTTC. Amino acid sequence: CASSLVGTGSRKNYGYTF.

V gene TRBV4-1 combines with J gene TRBJ1-1; D ambiguous. The length of the CDR3 is 15 residues. V shed 1 base and J shed 0 bases, with 9 bases lying between them. From germline, CDR1 is MGHRA and CDR2 YSYEKL. The CDR3 sequence is CASSQVGLVNTEAFF. In DNA form, the CDR3 reads TGCGCCAGCAGCCAAGTCGGGTTAGTGAACACTGAAGCTTTCTTT.

The chain has TRBV28 and TRBJ1-5; the match to TRBD1 covers 10 bases. The V gene's germline CDR1 is MDHEN and CDR2 SYDVKM. The CDR3 sequence is 14 residues long. The ends lost 6 bases at V and 6 bases at J; junction bases unmatched: 5. The CDR3 nucleotides are TGTGCCAGCAGAGCCGGACAGGGGGGTCAGCCCCAGCATTTT. Amino acids: CASRAGQGGQPQHF.

This clone was recorded many times. This sample includes further DNA sequences coding for the same CDR3. This chain links TRBV7-9 with TRBJ1-1, with 8 bases matching TRBD1. Per the germline V gene, CDR1 is SEHNR and CDR2 is FQNEAQ (reference sequence). This CDR3 has 13 amino acids. After removal of 5 bases from V and 5 bases from J, the junction contained 4 bases not matched to a gene. CDR3 loop: CASSGQGLTEAFF. The CDR3 DNA is TGTGCCAGCAGCGGACAGGGTTTGACTGAAGCTTTCTTT.

This chain connects TRBV28 to TRBJ1-1; no reliable D call. Germline assignment: CDR1 MDHEN and CDR2 SYDVKM. V was pared by 3 bases and J by 5 bases, with 13 bases between. This CDR3 has 14 residues. The CDR3 DNA reads as TGTGCCAGCAGTTTGGGAGGGCGGAGGACTGAAGCTTTCTTT. It is translated as CASSLGGRRTEAFF.

This chain links TRBV7-9 with TRBJ1-4; D call uncertain. Germline V gene sequence: CDR1 SEHNR, CDR2 FQNEAQ (reference sequence). Trimming removed 8 bases at V and 5 bases at J, with 9 bases between. This CDR3 has 12 amino acids. In DNA form, the CDR3 reads TGTGCCAGCGTTTCAGAAAATGAAAAACTGTTTTTT. Amino acids: CASVSENEKLFF.

This clone was seen only once. V is TRBV15 and J is TRBJ2-1; D is undetermined. Trimming left V 0 bases short and J 6 bases short, with 9 bases between. The CDR3 is made up of 14 amino acids. The V gene's germline CDR1 is LNHNV and CDR2 YYDKDF (reference sequence). In nucleotides, the CDR3 is TGTGCCACCAGCAGAGACGGGTGGAGCAATGAGCAGTTCTTC. Translation gives CATSRDGWSNEQFF.

J is TRBJ2-2 and V is TRBV18, with D perhaps matching TRBD2 (5 bases). Trimming shortened V by 3 bases and J by 4 bases, and 15 bases separated the two germline ends. The CDR3 contains 16 residues. CDR1 and CDR2 from the germline V gene are KGHSH and LQKENI. CDR3 nucleotides: TGTGCCAGCTCACCGAGCGGCCAGACGAGCACCGGGGAGCTGTTTTTT. It codes for CASSPSGQTSTGELFF.

The CDR3: CASSRRGFNEKLFF. The CDR3, as DNA: TGTGCCAGCAGCCGCCGGGGATTTAATGAAAAACTGTTTTTT. The chain is built from TRBV7-8 and TRBJ1-4; D is ambiguous. V lost 5 bases and J 4 bases, leaving 11 bases between the germline ends. CDR1 and CDR2 (germline): SGHVS, FQNEAQ. The length of the CDR3 is 14 residues.

The V and J genes are TRBV28 and TRBJ1-2; the D gene is possibly TRBD1 (5 bases). Germline-derived CDR1 and CDR2 are MDHEN and SYDVKM. V was cut by 1 base and J by 6 bases, with 12 bases left in between. This CDR3 comprises 14 residues. The CDR3 DNA reads TGTGCCAGCAGTTTATTGGGCAGGGTCCATGGCTACACCTTC. Residues: CASSLLGRVHGYTF.

The chain couples TRBV27 to TRBJ1-4; D is possibly TRBD1 (6 bases). V shed 6 bases and J shed 8 bases, with 16 bases lying between them. This CDR3 is 14 amino acids long. Per germline, CDR1 MNHEY and CDR2 SMNVEV (reference sequence). For the CDR3, the DNA is TGTGCCAGCAGAAATGGGGGCTTTGAGGAAAAACTGTTTTTT. Translating gives CASRNGGFEEKLFF.

The gene calls are TRBV4-2 and TRBJ1-1; D might be TRBD1 (6 bases). V dropped 1 base and J dropped 1 base, with 10 bases sitting between them. In germline, CDR1 is LGHNA, CDR2 YNFKEQ. CDR3 length: 15 amino acids. The CDR3 DNA is TGTGCCAGCAGCCAAGGACAGGTGGGGAACACTGAAGCTTTCTTT. The encoded protein is CASSQGQVGNTEAFF.

The genes are TRBV29-1 and TRBJ1-2; TRBD1 might be the D (5 bases). The CDR3 has 17 amino acids. V was cut by 7 bases and J by 0 bases, with 24 bases left in between. Germline values: CDR1 SQVTM, CDR2 ANQGSEA. The CDR3 DNA reads TGCAGCGCCGAAGGGGTGTCTGCCGTCCTTCCTAACTATGGCTACACCTTC. Its protein product is CSAEGVSAVLPNYGYTF.

CDR3 region: CASRNEGLKLHF. The CDR3 DNA is TGTGCCAGCAGAAACGAGGGCCTGAAGCTCCACTTT. The J gene is TRBJ1-6, the V gene TRBV27, with unresolved D. The germline V gene has CDR1 MNHEY and CDR2 SMNVEV (reference sequence). The CDR3 consists of 12 residues. The V gene lost 6 bases and the J gene lost 16 bases, with 16 bases spanning the gap.

The chain couples TRBV30 to TRBJ2-1; perhaps TRBD2 as D (5 bases). The germline CDR1 and CDR2 sequences are GTSNPN and SVGIG (reference sequence). Trimming removed 2 bases at V and 10 bases at J, with 15 bases between. The CDR3 totals 13 residues. CDR3 residues: CAWSMAGPIEQFF. For the CDR3, the DNA is TGTGCCTGGAGTATGGCGGGTCCTATCGAGCAGTTCTTC.

A remark on this clone: This sequence may be a read error, since a much larger clone differs from it by one base. The chain employs TRBV27 and TRBJ2-7; 10 bases are a match to TRBD2. This CDR3 has 14 residues. CDR1 MNHEY and CDR2 SMNVEV come from the germline V gene (reference sequence). Trimming took 4 bases from V and 3 from J; bases not matched to a gene: 3. The CDR3 DNA follows: TGTGCCAGCAGTTACCGGACTAGCGGCTACGAGCAGTACTTC. Protein sequence: CASSYRTSGYEQYF.

This chain joins TRBV19 and TRBJ1-2; D might be TRBD1 (5 bases). Germline CDR1 and CDR2: LNHDA and SQIVND (reference sequence). CDR3 length equals 14 residues. Trimming stripped 7 bases from V and 7 bases from J, with 19 bases between. CDR3 sequence: CASTQGGAFGGYTF. The CDR3 DNA sequence: TGTGCCAGTACCCAGGGTGGGGCATTTGGTGGCTACACCTTC.

The rearrangement uses TRBV29-1 and TRBJ1-2; TRBD1 agrees at 8 bases. Germline CDR1 reads SQVTM; CDR2 reads ANQGSEA. This CDR3 spans 13 amino acids. V was clipped by 2 bases and J by 7 bases; unmatched bases: 6. CDR3 coding DNA: TGCAGCGTTGAAACAGGGGGGAACGGTGGCTACACCTTC. Residues: CSVETGGNGGYTF.

CDR3 coding DNA: TGTGCCAGCAGTCCCCGGGGAAACACCGGGGAGCTGTTTTTT. Its protein product is CASSPRGNTGELFF. The chain carries TRBV27 and TRBJ2-2, with a weak D call TRBD2 (5 bases). The CDR3 loop spans 14 amino acids. The germline CDR1 and CDR2 sequences are MNHEY and SMNVEV (reference sequence). V dropped 5 bases and J dropped 2 bases, with 9 bases sitting between them.

The chain is built from TRBV7-6 and TRBJ1-1; tentative D call: TRBD1 (5 bases). Trimming took off 2 bases at V and 5 bases at J, with 15 bases between the two ends. Germline CDR1 reads SGHVS; CDR2 reads FNYEAQ. The CDR3 loop spans 15 amino acids. The CDR3 DNA reads as TGTGCCAGCAGCTTAAGAATCGACAGAAGGACTGAAGCTTTCTTT. Its translation: CASSLRIDRRTEAFF. The full variable domain, completed using reference TRBV7-6 and TRBJ1-1, is GAGVSQSPRYKVTKRGQDVALRCDPISGHVSLYWYRQALGQGPEFLTYFNYEAQQDKSGLPNDRFSAERPEGSISTLTIQRTEQRDSAMYRCASSLRIDRRTEAFFGQGTRLTVV.

The chain is built from TRBV9 and TRBJ2-2; 10 positions match TRBD2. Per the germline V gene, CDR1 is SGDLS and CDR2 is YYNGEE. The CDR3 runs to 17 residues. The junction had 7 bases not matched to a gene; V was cut back by 1 base and J by 4 bases. CDR3 protein: CASSVLAGVGGTGELFF. In DNA, the CDR3 is TGTGCCAGCAGCGTACTAGCGGGAGTCGGGGGCACCGGGGAGCTGTTTTTT.

This clone was detected only once. In DNA, the CDR3 is TGTGCCAGCAGCTTAGGCCTAGCGGCACCCGGGGCCCAAGAGACCCAGTACTTC. This codes for CASSLGLAAPGAQETQYF. V gene TRBV5-4 combines with J gene TRBJ2-5; TRBD2 aligns across 7 bases. Germline CDR1 SGHNT, CDR2 YYREEE (reference sequence). J was trimmed by 1 base and V by 2 bases; bases with no gene match: 14. CDR3 length: 18 residues.

Concerning this clone: One end of the junction varies from germline; a read error may be responsible. This chain links TRBV2 with TRBJ1-2; D may be TRBD1 (6 bases). The CDR3 is 12 amino acids. CDR1 and CDR2 from the germline V gene are SNHLY and FYNNEI. As DNA, the CDR3 is TGTGCCAGCAGTGAACCCAACAGGGTTCCGGCATTC. This gives the protein CASSEPNRVPAF.

The V call is TRBV7-3, the J call TRBJ2-3; TRBD2 aligns across 12 bases. The CDR3 consists of 14 residues. The germline V gene has CDR1 SGHTA and CDR2 FQGTGA. J lost 5 bases, V lost 7 bases, and 4 bases had no gene match. CDR3 sequence: CASTRGLAGDTQYF. The CDR3, as DNA: TGTGCCAGCACCAGGGGACTAGCGGGAGATACGCAGTATTTT.

V and J are TRBV19 and TRBJ2-1; 10 positions agree with TRBD2. The germline gives CDR1 LNHDA, CDR2 SQIVND (reference sequence). CDR3 length: 16 amino acids. J gave up 5 bases and V 5 bases, and 9 bases lay outside the gene matches. CDR3 in DNA: TGTGCCAGTAGTGTACTAGCGGGACACCCCAACAATGAGCAGTTCTTC. Its translation: CASSVLAGHPNNEQFF.